Listed below are T cell receptor beta chains from one sample, sequenced in a study of CD8+ T cells in alopecia areata. Sequencing was performed with immunoSEQ multiplex PCR; in TCRdb, only in-frame clones are kept and a portion is missing. The sample contains approximately 210,000 clones, about 40% of which appear only once. Sequences were derived from CD4+ T cells sorted from blood, sampled at roughly week 36, from a patient treated with tofacitinib. These receptors came from a human donor with alopecia areata. CDR3s include the opening cysteine and the closing phenylalanine or tryptophan. D genes are given only for firm matches. Rows may omit the clone size; those that give it use once, few, many or a size class.

d_call | v_call | clone_size | cdr3_aa
NA | TRBV15 | NA | CATSRDGSTYEQYF
TRBD1 | TRBV27 | NA | CASSGTGRNIQYF
NA | TRBV29-1 | few | CSVDRQLETQYF
NA | TRBV30 | NA | CAWSVGWNQPQHF
NA | TRBV30 | few | CAWSGGIRLQYF
NA | TRBV15 | NA | CATSRGIGAEEQYF
NA | TRBV5-1 | NA | CASSLLTVYNEQFF
TRBD2 | TRBV2 | few | CASSDSLGVSGKAQETQYF
TRBD1 | TRBV9 | few | CASSVGQGATEAFF
NA | TRBV29-1 | NA | CSARGTNTEAFF
TRBD2 | TRBV15 | NA | CATSTGTSLEEQFF
NA | TRBV4-2 | NA | CASNREKGDTQYF
NA | TRBV6-6 | NA | CASSYQRTEAFF
NA | TRBV7-2 | NA | CASSLYPEYPFF
NA | TRBV4-3 | few | CASSQDYDGITDTQYF
NA | TRBV5-1 | NA | CASSEQGSDTQYF
TRBD1 | TRBV29-1 | few | CSGYRGITEAFF
NA | TRBV27 | few | CASRPRSGVGQETQYF
NA | TRBV5-1 | NA | CASSLEPQGRNTEAFF
TRBD2 | TRBV11-2 | NA | CASSLDRAGGNGEQFF
NA | TRBV18 | NA | CASSPWRGPENIQYF
NA | TRBV30 | NA | CAWSPGGGNTIYF
NA | TRBV30 | NA | CAWKEPGRYNEKLFF
TRBD2 | TRBV20-1 | NA | CSAREGTQYF
TRBD1 | TRBV27 | NA | CASSPWTGNTEAFF
NA | TRBV27 | NA | CASSLAQGMKTQYF
NA | TRBV7-9 | NA | CASSLEGSLRNIQYF
NA | TRBV2 | few | CASSDQSTDTQYF
NA | TRBV30 | NA | CAWENRGFGYGYTF
NA | TRBV7-6 | few | CASSLVGPYEQYF
NA | TRBV7-9 | NA | CASSTGPVEQYF
NA | TRBV7-9 | NA | CASSLLASNTGELFF
NA | TRBV19 | NA | CASRSFLGGRYEQYF
NA | TRBV9 | NA | CASSVGLGQKSTQYF
NA | TRBV5-4 | NA | CASGMGEGTSTDTQYF
NA | TRBV30 | once | CAWTISGLYGQYF
NA | TRBV11-2 | NA | CASSLDRQETQYF
NA | TRBV29-1 | few | CSVEVGHPGGNIQYF
TRBD1 | TRBV6-5 | NA | CASRSPGQGVKLFF
NA | TRBV6-5 | few | CASRRTDPSYEQYF
TRBD1 | TRBV5-4 | NA | CASSLGDRGRNEQFF
NA | TRBV27 | NA | CASSPYGGQGREAFF
TRBD2 | TRBV30 | once | CAWSLASGSPHEQYF
TRBD2 | TRBV7-9 | NA | CASSPRLAGGDEQFF
TRBD1 | TRBV5-1 | few | CASSAGTGLLGGQYF
NA | TRBV6-5 | few | CATQTVGAGELFF
NA | TRBV6-6 | NA | CASSSLGGIQYF
NA | TRBV5-1 | NA | CASSGTTGNPLVEQYF
NA | TRBV30 | few | CAWRNTHTTHYEQYF
TRBD1 | TRBV29-1 | NA | CSARTGAYEQYF
TRBD1 | TRBV28 | NA | CASRDRRYEQYF
TRBD2 | TRBV5-1 | NA | CASSFGTTNNEQFF
NA | TRBV29-1 | NA | CSGGVGETQYF
NA | TRBV29-1 | few | CSVGTYNEQFF
NA | TRBV5-6 | NA | CASSPLGRTEAFF